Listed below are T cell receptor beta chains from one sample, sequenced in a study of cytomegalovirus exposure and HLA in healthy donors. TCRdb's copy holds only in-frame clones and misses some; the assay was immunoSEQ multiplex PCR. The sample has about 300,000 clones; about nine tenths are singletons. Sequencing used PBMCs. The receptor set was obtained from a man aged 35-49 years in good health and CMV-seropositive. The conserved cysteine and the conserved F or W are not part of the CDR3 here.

CDR3aa: ASSITGQGSTDTQY
v_gene: TRBV28

CDR3aa: ASSLRSQYNEQF
v_gene: TRBV7-6

CDR3aa: SVIPGPEGYEQY
v_gene: TRBV29-1

CDR3aa: ASSVGASSYNEQF
v_gene: TRBV9

CDR3aa: ASRRDLEETQY
v_gene: TRBV19

CDR3aa: ASSLGWGTSVDEQY
v_gene: TRBV5-8

CDR3aa: ASSPIGRDEQF
v_gene: TRBV18

CDR3aa: ASSLSLQGAKTQY
v_gene: TRBV28

CDR3aa: ASSPGTGLNEKLF
v_gene: TRBV5-4

CDR3aa: ASSFRAYGYT
v_gene: TRBV28

CDR3aa: ASSRDRVAYEQY
v_gene: TRBV6-5

CDR3aa: ASSLRRETEQF
v_gene: TRBV7-3

CDR3aa: ASSLAVTGAETQY
v_gene: TRBV5-1

CDR3aa: ASSLSTSGRTNGELF
v_gene: TRBV7-2

CDR3aa: ASSLGAVRGNEQF
v_gene: TRBV7-6

CDR3aa: ASSFFAGWGETQY
v_gene: TRBV7-7

CDR3aa: ASSYPQGTNYEQY
v_gene: TRBV6-6

CDR3aa: ATSDLKREVSTDTQY
v_gene: TRBV15

CDR3aa: ASSGSGGLPEAF
v_gene: TRBV5-5

CDR3aa: ASTGLAGVVKTQY
v_gene: TRBV2

CDR3aa: ASSGGTGDEKLF
v_gene: TRBV5-5

CDR3aa: ASSQAGIYEQY
v_gene: TRBV4-1

CDR3aa: SEADQETQY
v_gene: TRBV20-1

CDR3aa: ASSHRAGSLVVNYGYT
v_gene: TRBV7-8

CDR3aa: ATSQDRREAF
v_gene: TRBV15

CDR3aa: ASSFSGGETQY
v_gene: TRBV27

CDR3aa: ASSSAGQGISYEQY
v_gene: TRBV7-6

CDR3aa: ASSRYTGDYEQY
v_gene: TRBV6-5

CDR3aa: ASSLRGQTYEQY
v_gene: TRBV27

CDR3aa: ATSSGGSTYEQY
v_gene: TRBV15

CDR3aa: ASRGGSTDTQY
v_gene: TRBV6-6

CDR3aa: ASIGGRGQPQH
v_gene: TRBV19

CDR3aa: ASSVRGGPNEQF
v_gene: TRBV7-8

CDR3aa: ASHRGGIVHTEAF
v_gene: TRBV6-5

CDR3aa: ASSPGRRGGANYGYT
v_gene: TRBV7-6

CDR3aa: ASSSRQGMNTEAF
v_gene: TRBV7-6

CDR3aa: ASQRTGENSEQF
v_gene: TRBV2

CDR3aa: ASSDSRVFFSYEQY
v_gene: TRBV6-4

CDR3aa: ASRGSEGGAHEQF
v_gene: TRBV6-5

CDR3aa: ASSLTGNGYT
v_gene: TRBV6-5

CDR3aa: ASSPPLAGVSSYEQY
v_gene: TRBV18

CDR3aa: ASSPAGGRAEAF
v_gene: TRBV7-9

CDR3aa: ASSFGTQGINEQF
v_gene: TRBV11-2

CDR3aa: ASSQSTVAGGQNTGELF
v_gene: TRBV4-1

CDR3aa: SVAEGRTEAF
v_gene: TRBV29-1

CDR3aa: ASSMEGSRTEAF
v_gene: TRBV19

CDR3aa: TSSQDRLADLQETQY
v_gene: TRBV1

CDR3aa: ASSLAGQQYLYEQY
v_gene: TRBV5-1

CDR3aa: ASSQEDRVNEQY
v_gene: TRBV4-1

CDR3aa: ASSPMGQNTDTQY
v_gene: TRBV18

CDR3aa: ASSALRRANYGYT
v_gene: TRBV2

CDR3aa: ASSLGRESSYNEQF
v_gene: TRBV11-3